Reported below is one T cell receptor (beta chain). The antigen remains undetermined. Germline is not matched at one junction end, which may reflect a read error. Germline CDR1 reads SGHTA; CDR2 reads FQGNSA. The CDR3 extends over 14 amino acids. From RNA, the CDR3 regions of TCR beta chains were amplified and sequenced. An opening RT-PCR round employed HTBI primers and preceded a second-round multiplex PCR. Each CDR3 protein is one row after TCRdb ran MiXCR on the multiplex PCR reads. The top ten clones hold approximately 12% of a sample with about 1.1 million distinct CDR3 sequences, around a third of them seen once. The data were taken from a study of Graves' ophthalmopathy and Graves' hyperthyroidism. Overall study: By definition, stable hyperthyroidism involved no ophthalmopathy within 18 months of follow-up.

It was on clinical symptoms, serum thyroxine, TRAb, thyroid ultrasound and orbital computed tomography that diagnosis relied. Study-level points and caveats: Sensitivity reached around 88% and specificity 81.08% for a 13-signature model separating ophthalmopathy from stable hyperthyroidism.

The receptor comes from an adult man with Graves' hyperthyroidism. The chain combines TRBV7-2 with TRBJ1-1, with a weak D call TRBD1 (5 bases). The material sequenced was peripheral blood or thyroid tissue (not recorded which). CDR3 nucleotides: TGCGCCAGCAGCCAAGCGGGGCACAGCACTGAAGCTTTCTTT. Amino acid sequence: CASSQAGHSTEAFF. The full variable domain, in which reference TRBV7-2 and TRBJ1-1 provide the parts outside the CDR3, is GAGVSQSPSNKVTEKGKDVELRCDPISGHTALYWYRQSLGQGLEFLIYFQGNSAPDKSGLPSDRFSAERTGGSVSTLTIQRTQQEDSAVYLCASSQAGHSTEAFFGQGTRLTVV.